The 32 T cell receptor beta chains in this list originate from one sample, sequenced in a study of shared clonotypes between healthy human individuals. The method was immunoSEQ multiplex PCR; TCRdb's version includes in-frame clones alone and lacks a portion of them. The table has roughly 450,000 clones, around 74% seen once. The sequencing sample was made of PBMCs. These receptors came from a woman aged 40-49 years in good health. Some clones in this sample may be carry-over from other donors' samples.

V is TRBV7-2 and J is TRBJ2-3, with 7 positions matching TRBD2. Germline CDR1 and CDR2: SGHTA and FQGNSA. Unmatched junction bases numbered 3, after V lost 0 bases and J lost 3 bases. CDR3 size: 15 residues. CDR3 in amino acids: CASSLAGGPTDTQYF. The DNA for the CDR3 is TGTGCCAGCAGCTTAGCGGGAGGGCCTACAGATACGCAGTATTTT.

V gene TRBV6-1 combines with J gene TRBJ2-5; D is unclear. V dropped 7 bases and J dropped 0 bases, with 12 bases sitting between them. The CDR3 length is 14 residues. CDR1 is MNHNS and CDR2 is SASEGT in the germline V gene. CDR3: CASKERRYQETQYF. As DNA, the CDR3 is TGTGCCAGCAAGGAGCGCCGATACCAAGAGACCCAGTACTTC.

The chain joins TRBV9 to TRBJ2-7, with 7 bases fitting TRBD1. This CDR3 contains 15 residues. V trimming: 3 bases; J trimming: 2 bases; junction bases outside the gene matches: 8. CDR1 is SGDLS, CDR2 YYNGEE, per germline. The CDR3, as DNA: TGTGCCAGCAGCGCCCGACCTGACAGGGCCTACGAGCAGTACTTC. Translating it yields CASSARPDRAYEQYF.

This chain joins TRBV4-3 and TRBJ2-1; D gene ambiguous. CDR3 length: 17 residues. Between the trimmed V and J ends, which lost 0 bases and 2 bases, there was a span of 14 bases. The germline V gene has CDR1 LGHNA and CDR2 YSLEER. The CDR3 reads CASSQDIGEVAYNEQFF. CDR3 bases: TGCGCCAGCAGCCAAGATATAGGAGAGGTGGCCTACAATGAGCAGTTCTTC.

The chain is built from TRBV2 and TRBJ2-7; TRBD1 or TRBD2 may be the D gene (5 bases each). The V end lost 6 bases, the J end lost 1 base, and 16 bases lay between the germline ends. The CDR3 runs 15 residues. In germline, CDR1 is SNHLY, CDR2 FYNNEI. The CDR3 sequence: CASRSGQGISYEQYF. DNA of the CDR3: TGTGCCAGCAGATCGGGGCAGGGCATATCCTACGAGCAGTACTTC.

The V gene is TRBV10-3, the J gene TRBJ2-7; 8 bases line up with TRBD1. J gave up 4 bases and V 2 bases, and 10 bases lay outside the gene matches. Germline CDR1 is ENHRY and CDR2 is SYGVKD. The CDR3 has 16 residues. The CDR3, as DNA: TGTGCCATCAGTGAGCCACCCCGGACAGGGTTGTACGAGCAGTACTTC. Protein: CAISEPPRTGLYEQYF.

This rearrangement joins TRBV19 to TRBJ2-3, with D hard to call. This CDR3 has 13 residues. V lost 4 bases and J 0 bases, leaving 5 bases between the germline ends. Germline V CDR1 and CDR2: LNHDA, SQIVND (reference sequence). Written as DNA, the CDR3 is TGTGCCAGTAGTAAGACAAGCACAGATACGCAGTATTTT. Translation: CASSKTSTDTQYF.

This chain connects TRBV15 to TRBJ1-3, with D tentatively TRBD1 (6 bases). The ends were cut back, 0 bases at V and 9 bases at J, with 18 bases in the middle. Germline V gene sequence: CDR1 LNHNV, CDR2 YYDKDF (reference sequence). The CDR3 is 16 amino acids. CDR3 residues: CATSRDGRDTGGTIYF. As DNA, the CDR3 is TGTGCCACCAGCAGAGATGGGCGGGACACCGGAGGCACCATATATTTT.

This clone appeared a few times. CDR3: CASSLGQSYGYTF. For the CDR3, the DNA is TGTGCCAGCAGTTTGGGACAGAGCTATGGCTACACCTTC. The V and J genes are TRBV28 and TRBJ1-2; 7 bases align to TRBD1. Germline V gives CDR1 MDHEN, CDR2 SYDVKM. CDR3 length: 13 amino acids. The junction had 2 bases not matched to a gene; V was cut back by 3 bases and J by 4 bases.

The CDR3 DNA reads as TGTGCCAGCAGTTCCCAGGTAGCGGGGGACACAGATACGCAGTATTTT. This gives the protein CASSSQVAGDTDTQYF. The chain combines TRBV28 with TRBJ2-3; TRBD2 agrees at 9 bases. V lost 4 bases and J lost 2; bases outside the gene matches: 7. The CDR3 consists of 16 residues. CDR1 MDHEN and CDR2 SYDVKM come from the germline V gene.

V and J are TRBV19 and TRBJ1-4; no clear D gene. V lost 4 bases and J 0 bases, leaving 12 bases between the germline ends. The length of the CDR3 is 16 residues. Germline CDR1 reads LNHDA; CDR2 reads SQIVND (reference sequence). CDR3 sequence (DNA): TGTGCCAGTAGTACGGTGACGGACCCAACTAATGAAAAACTGTTTTTT. Translating gives CASSTVTDPTNEKLFF. Complete variable domain (other parts from reference TRBV19 and TRBJ1-4): DGGITQSPKYLFRKEGQNVTLSCEQNLNHDAMYWYRQDPGQGLRLIYYSQIVNDFQKGDIAEGYSVSREKKESFPLTVTSAQKNPTAFYLCASSTVTDPTNEKLFFGSGTQLSVL.

The chain joins TRBV7-3 to TRBJ2-1; a weak D match, TRBD2 (6 bases). Germline CDR1 SGHTA, CDR2 FQGTGA. The CDR3 is 15 residues long. V lost 5 bases, J lost 5 bases, and 16 bases lay in between. DNA of the CDR3: TGTGCCAGCAGCCCTCTTTCTCAGCGGGACAATGAGCAGTTCTTC. Amino acid sequence: CASSPLSQRDNEQFF.

This clone was recorded once. The J gene is TRBJ2-7, the V gene TRBV4-1, with D possibly matching TRBD1 (6 bases). The germline V gene has CDR1 MGHRA and CDR2 YSYEKL. This CDR3 is 16 amino acids long. Trimming stripped 0 bases from V and 3 bases from J, with 15 bases between. The CDR3 loop reads CASSQETGFFGYEQYF. Here the CDR3 DNA reads TGCGCCAGCAGCCAAGAAACAGGGTTTTTTGGCTACGAGCAGTACTTC.

The chain combines TRBV7-6 with TRBJ1-2, with a possible D match to TRBD1 (5 bases). CDR1 is SGHVS and CDR2 is FNYEAQ in the germline V gene. This CDR3 has 13 amino acids. The V end was cut by 1 base, the J end by 8 bases, with 11 bases between. CDR3 sequence (DNA): TGTGCCAGCAGCTTAGTCGGAAGGGACGGCTACACCTTC. Translated: CASSLVGRDGYTF.

The genes are TRBV19 and TRBJ2-1; D ambiguous. Per germline, CDR1 LNHDA and CDR2 SQIVND (reference sequence). V lost 3 bases, J lost 10 bases, and 10 bases lay in between. The CDR3 is 12 amino acids. The CDR3 protein is CASSIRSREQFF. CDR3 nucleotides: TGTGCCAGTAGTATCAGGTCCCGGGAGCAGTTCTTC.

V gene TRBV5-4 combines with J gene TRBJ2-7; unclear D gene. Germline V gives CDR1 SGHNT, CDR2 YYREEE (reference sequence). The CDR3 spans 14 residues. V gave up 4 bases and J gave up 0 bases, with 11 bases separating them. The CDR3 DNA reads as TGTGCCAGCAGCCCTGGTGTAAGCTCCTACGAGCAGTACTTC. Amino acids: CASSPGVSSYEQYF.

This clone was counted once. This chain uses TRBV7-2 with TRBJ1-4, with 9 bases that match TRBD1. V lost 5 bases to trimming and J lost 3 bases; unmatched junction nucleotides: 7. Looked up from germline, CDR1 is SGHTA and CDR2 is FQGNSA. The CDR3 is made up of 16 amino acids. CDR3: CASSQGGDRANEKLFF. The CDR3 DNA follows: TGTGCCAGCAGCCAGGGGGGGGACAGGGCTAATGAAAAACTGTTTTTT.

This clone appeared a few times. The V call is TRBV28, the J call TRBJ1-3, with 8 bases identical to TRBD1. Germline V gives CDR1 MDHEN, CDR2 SYDVKM. Losses at the gene ends were 6 bases for V and 5 bases for J; bases not matched to a gene: 6. This CDR3 comprises 14 residues. The CDR3 bases are TGTGCCAGCAGCCGAGGACAGGGAAGAAACACCATATATTTT. This encodes CASSRGQGRNTIYF.

V is TRBV5-1 and J is TRBJ2-2; TRBD2 aligns across 13 bases. V lost 0 bases, J lost 4 bases, and 12 bases stayed unmatched. The CDR3 is 20 residues long. The germline V gene has CDR1 SGHRS and CDR2 YFSETQ. CDR3 DNA: TGCGCCAGCAGCTTGGAAGGGACTAGCGGGACCGAACGGAGCACCGGGGAGCTGTTTTTT. Encoded protein: CASSLEGTSGTERSTGELFF.

The V and J genes are TRBV7-3 and TRBJ2-2; 7 positions match TRBD1. This CDR3 is 17 amino acids long. V lost 5 bases to trimming and J lost 4 bases; unmatched junction nucleotides: 13. Germline values: CDR1 SGHTA, CDR2 FQGTGA. CDR3 nucleotides: TGTGCCAGCAGCCCTCAATCCGACAGGGTTGGCACCGGGGAGCTGTTTTTT. Protein sequence: CASSPQSDRVGTGELFF.

The chain carries TRBV30 and TRBJ1-2; no clear D. Between the trimmed V and J ends, which lost 1 base and 0 bases, there was a span of 6 bases. CDR1 is GTSNPN, CDR2 SVGIG, per germline (reference sequence). The CDR3 length is 13 residues. CDR3 in amino acids: CAWSERANYGYTF. CDR3 coding DNA: TGTGCCTGGAGTGAGAGGGCTAACTATGGCTACACCTTC.

The chain recombines TRBV11-2 with TRBJ1-5; TRBD1 aligns across 9 bases. Germline V lookup: CDR1 SGHAT, CDR2 FQNNGV. V shed 4 bases, J shed 11 bases, and the junction held 9 bases outside the gene matches. The CDR3 spans 14 residues. CDR3 sequence: CASSYRGQGESQHF. The DNA of the CDR3 is TGTGCCAGCAGCTACCGGGGACAGGGAGAGTCCCAGCATTTT.

The rearrangement links TRBV14 to TRBJ2-7; TRBD1 or TRBD2 may be the D gene (5 bases each). The V gene's germline CDR1 is SGHDN and CDR2 FVKESK. Trimming pared 4 bases from V and 2 bases from J, leaving 12 bases between. The CDR3 loop spans 14 amino acids. The CDR3 region is CASSRGIGAYEQYF. The DNA for the CDR3 is TGTGCCAGCAGCCGGGGGATCGGGGCCTACGAGCAGTACTTC.

This clone came up once. V usage is TRBV9 and J usage is TRBJ2-5, with TRBD2 matching over 9 bases. The CDR3 totals 16 residues. V was clipped by 2 bases and J by 2 bases; unmatched bases: 7. Germline V gives CDR1 SGDLS, CDR2 YYNGEE. Here the CDR3 reads CASSVGVAGAQETQYF. In nucleotides, the CDR3 is TGTGCCAGCAGCGTTGGCGTAGCGGGGGCTCAAGAGACCCAGTACTTC.

V is TRBV18 and J is TRBJ1-2; D gene unclear. The CDR3 extends over 12 amino acids. Trimming removed 3 bases from V and 5 bases from J, with 7 bases in between. The germline gives CDR1 KGHSH, CDR2 LQKENI. CDR3: CASSPGEYGYTF. The CDR3, as DNA: TGTGCCAGCTCACCTGGGGAATATGGCTACACCTTC.

This clone was observed a handful of times. This chain uses TRBV27 with TRBJ2-7; D not resolved. Germline CDR1 MNHEY, CDR2 SMNVEV (reference sequence). V was trimmed by 2 bases and J by 3 bases, leaving 11 bases between them. The length of the CDR3 is 14 residues. The CDR3 reads CASSLGRAYYEQYF. CDR3 coding DNA: TGTGCCAGCAGTTTAGGTCGGGCCTACTACGAGCAGTACTTC.

The V and J genes are TRBV9 and TRBJ2-4; TRBD2 is a possible D gene (5 bases). The CDR3 sequence is 16 residues long. V was trimmed by 4 bases and J by 0 bases, leaving 14 bases between them. Per the germline V gene, CDR1 is SGDLS and CDR2 is YYNGEE. The CDR3 DNA is TGTGCCAGCAGCCCGAGGGTCGGGATAGCCAAAAACATTCAGTACTTC. The encoded protein is CASSPRVGIAKNIQYF.

The chain carries TRBV18 and TRBJ2-7, with D unclear. The CDR3 length is 14 residues. The V and J ends lost 2 bases and 0 bases respectively, with 8 bases between them. The V gene's germline CDR1 is KGHSH and CDR2 LQKENI. The CDR3 bases are TGTGCCAGCTCACCATACTCGGACTCCTACGAGCAGTACTTC. Its protein product is CASSPYSDSYEQYF.

CDR3 bases: TGTGCCAGCAGTCCAGCGACAGGGGTGAACACTGAAGCTTTCTTT. It encodes CASSPATGVNTEAFF. The rearrangement links TRBV28 to TRBJ1-1, with 8 bases aligning to TRBD1. CDR1 MDHEN and CDR2 SYDVKM come from the germline V gene. Trimming cost V 5 bases and J 0 bases; bases outside gene matches: 5. CDR3 length: 15 amino acids.

V and J are TRBV27 and TRBJ2-5; TRBD2 matches 12 bases. V gave up 5 bases and J gave up 0 bases; unmatched junction bases: 1. Germline CDR1 MNHEY, CDR2 SMNVEV (reference sequence). The CDR3 loop spans 15 amino acids. CDR3 nucleotide sequence: TGTGCCAGCAGTAGACTAGCGGGGGACCAAGAGACCCAGTACTTC. This sequence encodes CASSRLAGDQETQYF.

At least ten counts were recorded for this clone. This rearrangement joins TRBV19 to TRBJ2-3; possibly TRBD2 for D (5 bases). The germline V and J ends were trimmed by 2 bases and 0 bases, with 12 bases remaining between them. This CDR3 is built from 16 residues. CDR1 and CDR2 (germline): LNHDA, SQIVND (reference sequence). CDR3 DNA sequence: TGTGCCAGTAGTATAAAGTATAGCGCTAGCACAGATACGCAGTATTTT. This sequence encodes CASSIKYSASTDTQYF.

The rearrangement joins TRBV27 to TRBJ2-3, with TRBD2 matching over 9 bases. The CDR3 has 16 residues. The J segment lost 0 bases and the V segment lost 4 bases, leaving 5 bases of the junction unmatched. From germline, CDR1 is MNHEY and CDR2 SMNVEV (reference sequence). The CDR3 loop reads CASSSIGLASTDTQYF. CDR3 DNA sequence: TGTGCCAGCAGTTCGATCGGACTAGCGAGCACAGATACGCAGTATTTT.